This T cell receptor beta chain came from a study of blood T cell repertoires in COVID-19. Study at large: Samples representing acute and convalescent COVID-19 were sourced from the United States, Italy and Spain. Sources were T cells, B-cell-depleted T cells, or PBMCs; the material itself was cDNA or gDNA.

Trimming took 3 bases from V and 0 from J, leaving 9 bases between them. CDR1 and CDR2 from the germline V gene are PRHDT and FYEKMQ (reference sequence). This CDR3 has 14 residues. Per the study methods: Nucleated cell number was recorded as an estimate derived from reference gene primer amplification. Assay: immunoSEQ multiplex PCR; the TCRdb copy retains only in-frame clones and omits some. V and J calls and clone size are those listed in that table; D and trimming were worked out from the DNA. The data contain roughly 86,000 clones, approximately 80% of them singletons. The chain joins TRBV13 to TRBJ2-7, with D perhaps TRBD1 (6 bases). The TCR comes from a woman between 65 and 79 years old with acute or convalescent COVID-19. Sequenced sample: peripheral blood. The CDR3 region has the DNA TGTGCCAGCAGCTTCGACAGGCTCTCCTACGAGCAGTACTTC. It yields the protein CASSFDRLSYEQYF.